This is a list of T cell receptor beta chains from one sample in a study of blood T cell repertoires in COVID-19. Generated by immunoSEQ multiplex PCR, the TCRdb table keeps only in-frame clones and is missing some. This sample has roughly 360,000 clones, with approximately 77% found just once. Sequenced: peripheral blood. Receptor source: a human donor with acute or convalescent COVID-19. The donor label of this sample is uncertain. The conserved cysteine and the conserved F or W are not part of the CDR3 here.

V gene | CDR3 protein
TRBV2 | ASSRENYEAF
TRBV3-1/TRBV3-2 | ASSPLATGELF
TRBV5-5 | ASGEGEAF
TRBV27 | ASSLADWASYEQY
TRBV27 | ASSPDRGSQPQH
TRBV30 | AWSDTGELF
TRBV27 | ASSLPSGYNEQF
TRBV28 | ASSLYQAYEQY
TRBV29-1 | SAYRNTEAF
TRBV5-1 | ASSVGTGGTNTEAF
TRBV3-1/TRBV3-2 | ASSPGGAGVAF
TRBV3-1/TRBV3-2 | ASSQRSGSAEQY
TRBV18 | ASSPTSGGSYEQY
TRBV20-1 | SASTSRETQY
TRBV7-9 | ASSLRGQDLYFSGNTIY
TRBV10-2 | ASRTGTGGNTQY
TRBV29-1 | SVETLGNRGYGYT
TRBV30 | AWSPEGRGNQPQH
TRBV10-1 | ASSDRTFVF
TRBV2 | ASSEGPVNIQY
TRBV5-4 | ASSRRTGKQETQY
TRBV2 | ASSEPGGYGYT
TRBV3-1/TRBV3-2 | ASSRGLAGRRTDTQY
TRBV10-3 | AISARDRLFYGYT
TRBV27 | ASTSLSGANVLT
TRBV5-1 | ASSRASSSYNEQF
TRBV19 | ASSIGAAGGYNEQF
TRBV5-1 | ASKEGAARSSYNEQF
TRBV4-2 | ASSQDRRTGVDEQY
TRBV12-3/TRBV12-4 | ASSFSKETQY
TRBV6-5 | ASKKRDRGFQPQH
TRBV5-1 | ASSFQFGTDFYEQY
TRBV5-6 | ASSLRQTPNQPQH
TRBV29-1 | SVEERDFDYGYT
TRBV29-1 | SVVIGGETQY
TRBV12-3/TRBV12-4 | ASRREPNQPQH
TRBV7-8 | ASSPEGDSYYGYT
TRBV5-6 | ASSGGLALVNEQF
TRBV15 | ATSRDVQIEQF
TRBV6-1 | ASIEGTSRNPNTQY
TRBV5-1 | ASSFSFSYEQY
TRBV5-6 | ASSLERGETQY
TRBV5-1 | ASSLLRPGYGYT
TRBV15 | ATSRGDRNTEAF
TRBV19 | ASRKGRQLRELF
TRBV10-1 | ASSESRTGLSEQY
TRBV5-4 | ASNRGGTGHTGELF
TRBV6-1 | ASSASGTSGRVEQF
TRBV2 | ASSDGFRPRSGLHYSNQPQH
TRBV6-5 | ASSYRRRAPYEQY
TRBV2 | ASSDLLQDIQY
TRBV28 | ASTSQYGNSGNTIY
TRBV30 | AWSHLGTGGTGELF
TRBV30 | AWALQGIQSQPQH